Below, one TCR beta chain is given with its context. What it binds is unknown. The entry originates in a study of CD4+ T cells in melanoma. Study-wide results and caveats: A reported correlation linked neoantigen-specific CD4+ T cells to CD8+, macrophage and B cell function. Neoantigen-specific CD4+ T cells in melanoma reportedly had diverse differentiation states.

Libraries were prepared by immunoSEQ multiplex PCR; TCRdb keeps only in-frame clonotypes and omits some of them. This sample carries about 10,000 clones, 60% to 80% of them seen once, and the ten largest clones take just under 9.5%. The TCR comes from a human donor with melanoma. Sequencing was performed on cells from a culture (not recorded whether cultured in vitro).

The CDR3 spells CASSGTAGNTIYF. For the CDR3, the DNA is TGTGCCAGCTCCGGGACAGCTGGAAACACCATATATTTT. The rearrangement uses TRBV18 and TRBJ1-3, with 7 bases identical to TRBD1. CDR3 length: 13 amino acids. From germline, CDR1 is KGHSH and CDR2 LQKENI. V shed 6 bases, J shed 2 bases, and the junction held 1 base outside the gene matches.